This paragraph covers one TCR beta chain sequence. These data are taken from a study of blood T cells in healthy people across ages. This CDR3 contains 14 residues. Germline V CDR1 and CDR2: SGHRS, YFSETQ. Trimming removed 3 bases from V and 6 bases from J, with 13 bases in between. Through a sample-barcoded 5' primer and a J-beta primer mix, a second PCR was run for roughly 7 to 12 cycles. Each CDR3 protein gets one entry after TCRdb re-called the 5' RACE reads with MiXCR. Here the sample spans 600,000 or so distinct CDR3 sequences, over 20% being singletons. The TCR originated in a man in his 70s in good health. The sequenced sample was blood. V is TRBV5-1 and J is TRBJ2-4; either TRBD1 or TRBD2 may supply D (5 bases each). CDR3 in amino acids: CASSSYSGTNIQYF. The CDR3 DNA reads TGCGCCAGCAGCTCCTACTCCGGGACAAACATTCAGTACTTC.